The 25 T cell receptor beta chains below come from one sample, sequenced in a study of blood T cell repertoires in COVID-19 (dated by TCRdb to 2019 to 2021). Libraries were made using the immunoSEQ multiplex PCR assay. In its TCRdb copy, this immuneACCESS table keeps in-frame sequences only and misses some clones. Where compared with another copy, unresolved V genes explain less than half of these, and the others have no known cause. The sample yields roughly 230,000 clones; approximately 83% were counted once. The ten top clones hold roughly 7% of the sample. Sequencing was carried out using peripheral blood. The receptors originated from a woman between 45 and 60 years old with acute or convalescent COVID-19.

The chain is built from TRBV19 and TRBJ1-1; TRBD1 might be the D (5 bases). The germline V gene encodes CDR1 LNHDA and CDR2 SQIVND (reference sequence). With 6 bases removed from V and 3 bases from J, the gap between germline ends came to 14 bases. CDR3 length: 14 residues. CDR3: CASRQVGSDTEAFF. The DNA for the CDR3 is TGTGCCAGTAGACAGGTCGGGTCGGACACTGAAGCTTTCTTT.

The CDR3 coding sequence is TGCGCCAGCAGCCCGAGGACAGGCGAAGAGACCCAGTACTTC. Its protein product is CASSPRTGEETQYF. The chain recombines TRBV4-1 with TRBJ2-5; 7 nucleotides align to TRBD1. V was clipped by 4 bases and J by 3 bases; unmatched bases: 5. The length of the CDR3 is 14 residues. Germline V gene lookup returns CDR1 MGHRA and CDR2 YSYEKL.

The chain has TRBV4-2 and TRBJ2-2; 7 bases line up with TRBD1. The V segment lost 4 bases and the J segment 3 bases; nucleotides outside the gene matches: 2. This CDR3 contains 14 residues. Germline V gene sequence: CDR1 LGHNA, CDR2 YNFKEQ. CDR3 amino acids: CASSRDRDTGELFF. The DNA of the CDR3 is TGTGCCAGCAGCCGGGACAGAGACACCGGGGAGCTGTTTTTT.

This rearrangement joins TRBV2 to TRBJ2-4, with 7 bases that match TRBD1. The junction had 5 bases not matched to a gene; V was cut back by 7 bases and J by 5 bases. Germline values: CDR1 SNHLY, CDR2 FYNNEI. CDR3 size: 13 residues. In DNA form, the CDR3 reads TGTGCCAGCAAGACAGGGAGCGAAAACATTCAGTACTTC. Its translation is CASKTGSENIQYF.

The CDR3 loop is CASSPWTSGSGEQFF. DNA for the CDR3: TGTGCCAGCAGCCCTTGGACTAGCGGGAGCGGGGAGCAGTTCTTC. The chain uses TRBV5-4 and TRBJ2-1, with TRBD2 matching 13 bases. Trimming took 4 bases from V and 10 from J; bases not matched to a gene: 8. Looked up from germline, CDR1 is SGHNT and CDR2 is YYREEE (reference sequence). The CDR3 has 15 amino acids.

The rearrangement links TRBV11-2 to TRBJ2-3, with D perhaps TRBD1 (5 bases). This CDR3 contains 13 residues. Trimming shortened V by 5 bases and J by 2 bases, and 8 bases separated the two germline ends. Germline assignment: CDR1 SGHAT and CDR2 FQNNGV. In nucleotides, the CDR3 is TGTGCCAGCAGCCAGGGTTTCACAGATACGCAGTATTTT. This sequence encodes CASSQGFTDTQYF.

This clone was seen only once. The chain uses TRBV27 and TRBJ1-2; D is uncertain. Germline lookup yields CDR1 MNHEY and CDR2 SMNVEV (reference sequence). V lost 6 bases to trimming and J lost 8 bases, with 16 bases between them. The CDR3 spans 13 residues. The CDR3 here is CASRGSHATGYTF. CDR3 in DNA: TGTGCCAGCAGGGGCAGCCACGCGACGGGCTACACCTTC.

The rearrangement joins TRBV28 to TRBJ1-3; possibly TRBD1 for D (5 bases). V was shortened by 4 bases and J by 0 bases, with 10 bases between the two germline ends. This CDR3 is 15 amino acids long. In germline, CDR1 is MDHEN, CDR2 SYDVKM. The CDR3 loop is CASSSQALSGNTIYF. The CDR3, as DNA: TGTGCCAGCAGTTCACAGGCCCTCTCTGGAAACACCATATATTTT.

The rearrangement uses TRBV10-3 and TRBJ2-7; 9 positions agree with TRBD1. The ends lost 6 bases at V and 3 bases at J; junction bases unmatched: 3. Germline CDR1 is ENHRY and CDR2 is SYGVKD. This CDR3 is built from 13 residues. The CDR3 is CAISRDRDYEQYF. CDR3 nucleotides: TGTGCCATCAGCCGGGACAGGGACTACGAGCAGTACTTC.

The chain recombines TRBV27 with TRBJ1-5; D perhaps matches TRBD1 (6 bases). The CDR3 is 13 residues long. Trimming pared 6 bases from V and 4 bases from J, leaving 10 bases between. CDR1 and CDR2 from the germline V gene are MNHEY and SMNVEV (reference sequence). CDR3 DNA sequence: TGTGCCAGCAGCTGGGACAAGAATCAGCCCCAGCATTTT. It encodes CASSWDKNQPQHF.

This chain connects TRBV20-1 to TRBJ2-3; 7 bases are shared with TRBD1. Germline trimming cut 3 bases from V and 4 bases from J; bases unmatched to any gene: 13. CDR3 length: 16 amino acids. Germline V gene data show CDR1 as DFQATT and CDR2 as SNEGSKA (reference sequence). The CDR3 bases are TGCAGTGCTAGTCCCCTGGAGACAGGGCTCGCAGATACGCAGTATTTT. This gives the protein CSASPLETGLADTQYF.

This clone was counted only a few times. The chain links TRBV7-9 to TRBJ1-2; no firm D call. V lost 2 bases, J lost 8 bases, and 15 bases lay in between. Germline values: CDR1 SEHNR, CDR2 FQNEAQ (reference sequence). This CDR3 is 14 amino acids long. The CDR3 spells CASSLSQRAGGYTF. Written as DNA, the CDR3 is TGTGCCAGCAGCTTATCACAGAGGGCCGGCGGCTACACCTTC.

In this sample, this clone turned up a few times. The chain recombines TRBV7-9 with TRBJ1-1; 9 nucleotides align to TRBD1. CDR1 SEHNR and CDR2 FQNEAQ come from the germline V gene (reference sequence). The ends lost 5 bases at V and 1 base at J; junction bases unmatched: 2. CDR3 length equals 14 residues. CDR3 DNA: TGTGCCAGCAGCCGGGGACAGGGGAACACTGAAGCTTTCTTT. Translating gives CASSRGQGNTEAFF.

This clone was found once. This rearrangement joins TRBV13 to TRBJ2-3; TRBD1 matches at 10 bases. Trimming took 6 bases from V and 1 from J; bases not matched to a gene: 7. This CDR3 is 16 amino acids long. Per germline, CDR1 PRHDT and CDR2 FYEKMQ (reference sequence). The CDR3 bases are TGTGCCAGCAGAGACAGGGGGCGAGGCGGCACAGATACGCAGTATTTT. Protein sequence: CASRDRGRGGTDTQYF. The complete variable domain, with remaining parts taken from reference TRBV13 and TRBJ2-3, reads AAGVIQSPRHLIKEKRETATLKCYPIPRHDTVYWYQQGPGQDPQFLISFYEKMQSDKGSIPDRFSAQQFSDYHSELNMSSLELGDSALYFCASRDRGRGGTDTQYFGPGTRLTVL.

This clone was seen just once. The rearrangement uses TRBV7-2 and TRBJ2-5, with D possibly being TRBD1 (6 bases). The length of the CDR3 is 15 residues. Germline CDR1 SGHTA, CDR2 FQGNSA. Trimming removed 5 bases from V and 5 bases from J, with 18 bases in between. The CDR3 protein is CASSLPVGGRETQYF. The CDR3 DNA follows: TGTGCCAGCAGCCTCCCCGTTGGGGGCCGGGAGACCCAGTACTTC. The whole variable domain, filled in from reference TRBV7-2 and TRBJ2-5, reads GAGVSQSPSNKVTEKGKDVELRCDPISGHTALYWYRQSLGQGLEFLIYFQGNSAPDKSGLPSDRFSAERTGGSVSTLTIQRTQQEDSAVYLCASSLPVGGRETQYFGPGTRLLVL.

The chain couples TRBV15 to TRBJ2-7, with 8 bases matching TRBD1. Germline CDR1 is LNHNV and CDR2 is YYDKDF (reference sequence). The CDR3 is made up of 16 amino acids. J was trimmed by 0 bases and V by 3 bases; bases with no gene match: 7. The CDR3 here is CATSSPPGTGSYEQYF. The CDR3, as DNA: TGTGCCACCAGCAGTCCTCCTGGGACAGGCTCCTACGAGCAGTACTTC. Combining the CDR3 with reference TRBV15 and TRBJ2-7 gives the whole variable domain DAMVIQNPRYQVTQFGKPVTLSCSQTLNHNVMYWYQQKSSQAPKLLFHYYDKDFNNEADTPDNFQSRRPNTSFCFLDIRSPGLGDTAMYLCATSSPPGTGSYEQYFGPGTRLTVT.

This chain links TRBV6-2 or TRBV6-3 with TRBJ1-2, with TRBD1 as a possible D gene (6 bases). The V gene lost 5 bases and the J gene lost 8 bases, with 15 bases spanning the gap. This CDR3 is built from 13 residues. Germline V gene data show CDR1 as MNHEY and CDR2 as SVGEGT. CDR3 loop: CASSPLSQGGYTF. Here the CDR3 DNA reads TGTGCCAGCAGTCCCCTATCACAGGGAGGCTACACCTTC.

The chain recombines TRBV12-3 or TRBV12-4 with TRBJ1-5, with D perhaps matching TRBD1 (6 bases). The CDR3 runs 13 residues. V dropped 4 bases and J dropped 16 bases, with 20 bases sitting between them. CDR3 protein: CASSYTRADSVHF. The DNA of the CDR3 is TGTGCCAGCAGTTACACCCGCGCGGACAGCGTACATTTT.

This chain connects TRBV28 to TRBJ1-4; D is perhaps TRBD1 (6 bases). Deletions cut 5 bases from V and 5 bases from J, with 18 bases between. The CDR3 is 16 amino acids. CDR1 and CDR2 from the germline V gene are MDHEN and SYDVKM. CDR3 in amino acids: CASSPGQKPLNEKLFF. As DNA, the CDR3 is TGTGCCAGCAGTCCCGGACAGAAACCGCTAAATGAAAAACTGTTTTTT.

The chain links TRBV2 to TRBJ2-1; 8 nucleotides line up with TRBD1. The CDR3 is made up of 13 amino acids. J gave up 5 bases and V 6 bases, and 3 bases lay outside the gene matches. Germline values: CDR1 SNHLY, CDR2 FYNNEI. Here the CDR3 DNA reads TGTGCCAGCAGGGACAGGGACCACAATGAGCAGTTCTTC. Its translation is CASRDRDHNEQFF.

Concerning this clone itself: This sample includes further DNA sequences coding for the same CDR3. The V and J genes are TRBV28 and TRBJ2-7, with D possibly TRBD1 on 5 matching bases. V lost 8 bases to trimming and J lost 3 bases, with 14 bases between them. Looked up from germline, CDR1 is MDHEN and CDR2 is SYDVKM. The CDR3 runs to 13 residues. The CDR3 region is CASSLGQGYEQYF. DNA of the CDR3: TGTGCCAGCTCATTGGGGCAGGGCTACGAGCAGTACTTC.

This chain connects TRBV9 to TRBJ2-1; D is ambiguous. Germline V gene sequence: CDR1 SGDLS, CDR2 YYNGEE. There are 12 residues in the CDR3. The germline V and J ends were trimmed by 0 bases and 10 bases, with 8 bases remaining between them. This CDR3 is CASSVESEEQFF. The CDR3 DNA follows: TGTGCCAGCAGCGTAGAATCTGAGGAGCAGTTCTTC. The whole variable domain, remainder taken from reference TRBV9 and TRBJ2-1, is DSGVTQTPKHLITATGQRVTLRCSPRSGDLSVYWYQQSLDQGLQFLIQYYNGEERAKGNILERFSAQQFPDLHSELNLSSLELGDSALYFCASSVESEEQFFGPGTRLTVL.

In the case of this clone: The sample carries other DNA sequences with the same CDR3. V gene TRBV7-2 combines with J gene TRBJ1-5; the match to TRBD1 covers 7 bases. Trimming at V came to 5 bases and at J to 2 bases, leaving 3 bases not matched to a gene. This CDR3 contains 14 residues. Per germline, CDR1 SGHTA and CDR2 FQGNSA. The CDR3 bases are TGTGCCAGCAGCCCCGGACAGGGCAATCAGCCCCAGCATTTT. Translated, it gives CASSPGQGNQPQHF.

The rearrangement joins TRBV27 to TRBJ1-4; tentative D call: TRBD1 (5 bases). V was shortened by 0 bases and J by 2 bases, with 7 bases between the two germline ends. CDR1 is MNHEY, CDR2 SMNVEV, per germline (reference sequence). The CDR3 has 15 residues. CDR3 residues: CASSLSGGTNEKLFF. The DNA for the CDR3 is TGTGCCAGCAGTTTATCGGGGGGGACTAATGAAAAACTGTTTTTT.

This clone was picked up one time. The chain carries TRBV5-4 and TRBJ1-3; D not resolved. V was shortened by 4 bases and J by 8 bases, with 10 bases between the two germline ends. Germline V gene lookup returns CDR1 SGHNT and CDR2 YYREEE (reference sequence). The CDR3 runs to 12 residues. Written as DNA, the CDR3 is TGTGCCAGCAGCCGCGAACGGGACACCATATATTTT. Protein: CASSRERDTIYF.